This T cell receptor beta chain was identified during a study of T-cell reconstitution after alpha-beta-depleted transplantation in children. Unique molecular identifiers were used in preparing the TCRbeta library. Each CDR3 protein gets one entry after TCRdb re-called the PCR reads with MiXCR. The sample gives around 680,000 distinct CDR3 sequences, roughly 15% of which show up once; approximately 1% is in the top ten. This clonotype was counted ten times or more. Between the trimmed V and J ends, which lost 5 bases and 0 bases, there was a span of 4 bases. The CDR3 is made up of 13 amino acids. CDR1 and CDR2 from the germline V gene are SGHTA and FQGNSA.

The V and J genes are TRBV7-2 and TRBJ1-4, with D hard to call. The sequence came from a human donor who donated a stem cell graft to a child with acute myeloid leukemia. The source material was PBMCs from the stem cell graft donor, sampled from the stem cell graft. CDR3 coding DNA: TGTGCCAGCAGCCGTGCAACTAATGAAAAACTGTTTTTT. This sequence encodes CASSRATNEKLFF.